Listed below are T cell receptor beta chains from one sample, sequenced in a study of blood T cell repertoires in COVID-19. Profiled with immunoSEQ multiplex PCR; TCRdb holds only in-frame clones, not every one. The sample has about 95,000 clones; roughly 79% are singletons. Sequenced material: peripheral blood. Every receptor here comes from an elderly man with COVID-19, enrolled during active disease. Both conserved end residues are part of each CDR3. The order of the fields is D gene, J gene, V gene, clone size, CDR3 DNA, CDR3 protein. The D gene is left open where the match is weak. A row's size may be missing; if present it is once, few, many or a size class.

>TRBD2|TRBJ2-3|TRBV5-4|once
TGTGCCAGCAGCTTCCTAGCGGGGGGACCTAACACAGATACGCAGTATTTT
CASSFLAGGPNTDTQYF
>TRBD1|TRBJ1-1|TRBV10-1|once
TGCGCCAGCAGTGCCCAGGGGGGCTCGGGCACTGAAGCTTTCTTT
CASSAQGGSGTEAFF
>.|TRBJ2-1|TRBV11-2|.
TGTGCCAGCAGCTTAGCTGGGACACGTAATGAGCAGTTCTTC
CASSLAGTRNEQFF
>TRBD1|TRBJ1-2|TRBV7-8|.
TGTGCCAGCAATGCTGGCAGGGGGCGGTCTAACTATGGCTACACCTTC
CASNAGRGRSNYGYTF
>TRBD1|TRBJ2-7|TRBV18|once
TGTGCCAGCTCACTTTCGAACAGGGGAACGGACGAGCAGTACTTC
CASSLSNRGTDEQYF
>.|TRBJ1-1|TRBV30|few
TGTGCCTGGACCCGGGAGGGGAACACTGAAGCTTTCTTT
CAWTREGNTEAFF
>TRBD1|TRBJ1-6|TRBV11-1|.
TGTGCCAGCAGCCCAGGACAGGGTGGCAATTCACCCCTCCACTTT
CASSPGQGGNSPLHF
>TRBD1|TRBJ1-6|TRBV19|.
TGTGCCAGTAATGGACAGGGGGCCGAGTCACCCCTCCACTTT
CASNGQGAESPLHF
>TRBD2|TRBJ2-2|TRBV5-1|once
TGCGCCAGCAGCCGTACTAGCGGGGGGGCCGCCGGGGAGCTGTTTTTT
CASSRTSGGAAGELFF
>.|TRBJ1-1|TRBV2|.
TGTGCCAGCAGTGACGCGGGAGGGGACACTGAAGCTTTCTTT
CASSDAGGDTEAFF
>TRBD2|TRBJ2-7|TRBV2|once
TGTGCCAGCAGTGAAGGGGGACTAGCGGGAGAGCAGTACTTC
CASSEGGLAGEQYF
>TRBD2|TRBJ2-2|TRBV29-1|once
TGCAGCGTTGGCCTAGCGGGGGTTACCGGGGAGCTGTTTTTT
CSVGLAGVTGELFF
>TRBD1|TRBJ1-3|TRBV4-1|.
TGCGCCAGCAGCCAACCAGGGGGAAACTCTGGAAACACCATATATTTT
CASSQPGGNSGNTIYF
>TRBD2|TRBJ2-3|TRBV10-3|.
TGTGCCATCAGTGAGTCTGCCACTAGCGGGAGGGGTATACCAGATACGCAGTATTTT
CAISESATSGRGIPDTQYF
>TRBD1|TRBJ2-4|TRBV11-2|.
TGTGCCAGCAGCTTAGATCACCGGGACAGGGGAGAGTACTTC
CASSLDHRDRGEYF
>TRBD2|TRBJ2-7|TRBV27|.
TGTGCCAGCAGTGAAAGACTAGCGGGAAGAAGGGAGCAGTACTTC
CASSERLAGRREQYF
>.|TRBJ1-1|TRBV5-1|.
TGCGCCAGCAGCTTAGGGGGGGCGCAGAACACTGAAGCTTTCTTT
CASSLGGAQNTEAFF
>.|TRBJ1-1|TRBV15|.
TGTGCCACCAGCAGAGTCCGGGAAATGAACACTGAAGCTTTCTTT
CATSRVREMNTEAFF
>TRBD1|TRBJ2-5|TRBV2|.
TGTGCCAGCAGTAGACAGGGGGCACAAGAGACCCAGTACTTC
CASSRQGAQETQYF
>.|TRBJ2-2|TRBV30|.
TGTGCCTGGAGTGTACCAGGGAACACCGGGGAGCTGTTTTTT
CAWSVPGNTGELFF
>TRBD2|TRBJ2-1|TRBV25-1|.
TGTGCCAGCAGTGAATTAAGGCGGGAGGCCGGTGAGCAGTTCTTC
CASSELRREAGEQFF
>TRBD2|TRBJ2-5|TRBV7-2|.
TGTGCCAGCAGGTCTAGCGGGGGGCGAGAGACCCAGTACTTC
CASRSSGGRETQYF
>.|TRBJ1-5|TRBV19|.
TGTGCCAGTAGGCGGCAGGGTCAACAGCCCCAGCATTTT
CASRRQGQQPQHF
>.|TRBJ1-4|TRBV5-1|few
TGCGCCAGCAAATCCTTACAGGGAGCTAATGAAAAACTGTTTTTT
CASKSLQGANEKLFF
>TRBD2|TRBJ2-6|TRBV28|.
TGTGCCAGCAGTTCAACTAGCGGCCCCTCTGGGGCCAACGTCCTGACTTTC
CASSSTSGPSGANVLTF
>.|TRBJ1-2|TRBV5-1|.
TGCGCCAGCAGCTTAGGGGTTGGGTATGGCTACACCTTC
CASSLGVGYGYTF
>.|TRBJ1-2|TRBV10-3|.
TGTGCCATCAGTCCTGGGAGTCAAGGGGGCTACACCTTC
CAISPGSQGGYTF
>TRBD1|TRBJ1-5|TRBV4-1|.
TGCGCCAGCAGCCAAGACCCAGGGACAGGGAATCAGCCCCAGCATTTT
CASSQDPGTGNQPQHF
>.|TRBJ2-7|TRBV19|.
TGTGCCAGTAGTTCCCCCTCCGGCGGCACCCTTGGCGAGCAGTACTTC
CASSSPSGGTLGEQYF
>TRBD2|TRBJ2-7|TRBV27|once
TGTGCCAGCAGTTCCGGACTAGCGCAAAGGAGCTCCTACGAGCAGTACTTC
CASSSGLAQRSSYEQYF
>.|TRBJ1-1|TRBV2|.
TGTGCCAGCGTAGACAGTCAGAACACTGAAGCTTTCTTT
CASVDSQNTEAFF
>.|TRBJ1-4|TRBV11-2|.
TGTGCCAGCAGCTTTCGACAGAGTAATGAAAAACTGTTTTTT
CASSFRQSNEKLFF
>.|TRBJ2-2|TRBV1|.
TGCACCAGCAGCCACGACAGGGGGCTGGGCACCGGGGAGCTGTTTTTT
CTSSHDRGLGTGELFF
>.|TRBJ1-3|TRBV5-6|.
TGTGCCAGCAGCTTCAGGGCCTCCTCTGGAAACACCATATATTTT
CASSFRASSGNTIYF
>.|TRBJ1-3|TRBV15|many
TGTGCCACCAGCAGAGATTGGAGGCCTGGAAACACCATATATTTT
CATSRDWRPGNTIYF
>.|TRBJ1-1|TRBV18|.
TGTGCCAGCTCACCCTTCCCGGGTAGCACGTTTAATGAAGCTTTCTTT
CASSPFPGSTFNEAFF
>TRBD2|TRBJ2-5|TRBV7-9|.
TGTGCCAGCGGGACTAGCGGGTCTGAGACCCAGTACTTC
CASGTSGSETQYF
>TRBD1|TRBJ2-5|TRBV7-3|.
TGTGCCAGCAGCCGGGGACAGGGGGCGAGGGAGACCCAGTACTTC
CASSRGQGARETQYF
>.|TRBJ2-5|TRBV24-1|.
TGTGCCACCAGTGATTGGACAGAAGAGACCCAGTACTTC
CATSDWTEETQYF
>.|TRBJ1-4|TRBV11-2|.
TGTGCCAGCAGCATTGAACCCAGAAATGAAAAACTGTTTTTT
CASSIEPRNEKLFF
>TRBD1|TRBJ1-2|TRBV12-3/TRBV12-4|.
TGTGCCAGCAGTCGGACAGGGCTTGGCTACACCTTC
CASSRTGLGYTF
>TRBD2|TRBJ2-5|TRBV5-1|.
TGCGCCAGCAGCTTGGCCGGGGCTAGCGGGGAACAAGAGACCCAGTACTTC
CASSLAGASGEQETQYF